The 20 T cell receptor beta chains in this list originate from one sample, sequenced in a study of control samples from healthy donors and cancer patients. TCRdb keeps only in-frame clones here, not all; method: immunoSEQ multiplex PCR. The sample has 88,000 or so clones, about 94% seen once. Material: blood. These receptors were taken from a woman between 18 and 29 years old in good health.

The chain uses TRBV9 and TRBJ1-2; no definite D call. Germline CDR1 is SGDLS and CDR2 is YYNGEE. This CDR3 has 11 amino acids. Deletions cut 3 bases from V and 8 bases from J, with 8 bases between. CDR3 sequence reads: CASSGSKGYTF. The DNA of the CDR3 is TGTGCCAGCAGCGGGAGTAAGGGCTACACCTTC.

This rearrangement joins TRBV9 to TRBJ2-1, with TRBD2 matching over 8 bases. The trim removed 1 base at V and 1 base at J, leaving 16 bases unmatched. Germline-derived CDR1 and CDR2 are SGDLS and YYNGEE. This CDR3 spans 20 amino acids. The CDR3 loop reads CASSVFPGGTNRRSYNEQFF. Written as DNA, the CDR3 is TGTGCCAGCAGCGTATTCCCGGGAGGGACGAACCGGAGGTCCTACAATGAGCAGTTCTTC.

The chain carries TRBV28 and TRBJ2-7; possible D gene TRBD1, 6 bases. CDR3 length equals 12 residues. Germline CDR1 reads MDHEN; CDR2 reads SYDVKM. Deletions cut 6 bases from V and 5 bases from J, with 11 bases between. The CDR3 nucleotides are TGTGCCAGCAGAGACAGGCCCCACGAGCAGTACTTC. It codes for CASRDRPHEQYF.

The chain links TRBV6-5 to TRBJ2-7, with TRBD1 as a possible D gene (6 bases). CDR3 length: 13 residues. V lost 5 bases and J lost 2, with 10 bases in between. The germline CDR1 and CDR2 sequences are MNHEY and SVGAGI. In DNA, the CDR3 is TGTGCCAGCAGTAAGGACAGAGCCTACGAGCAGTACTTC. Amino acids: CASSKDRAYEQYF.

This sequence joins TRBV28 and TRBJ1-5, with D hard to call. Germline V gene lookup returns CDR1 MDHEN and CDR2 SYDVKM. This CDR3 spans 16 amino acids. Trimming removed 6 bases at V and 0 bases at J, with 15 bases between. The CDR3, as DNA: TGTGCCAGCAGAGATTCAGGAGCCCGTAGCAATCAGCCCCAGCATTTT. It encodes CASRDSGARSNQPQHF. The variable domain in full, completed from reference TRBV28 and TRBJ1-5, reads DVKVTQSSRYLVKRTGEKVFLECVQDMDHENMFWYRQDPGLGLRLIYFSYDVKMKEKGDIPEGYSVSREKKERFSLILESASTNQTSMYLCASRDSGARSNQPQHFGDGTRLSIL.

V and J are TRBV6-2 or TRBV6-3 and TRBJ1-2; D remains unclear. The CDR3 extends over 15 amino acids. The germline gives CDR1 MNHEY, CDR2 SVGEGT. Trimming shortened V by 0 bases and J by 7 bases, and 15 bases separated the two germline ends. This chain's CDR3 is CASSYSWSTPTGYTF. The CDR3 coding sequence is TGTGCCAGCAGTTACTCTTGGTCCACGCCAACTGGCTACACCTTC.

The chain has TRBV6-6 and TRBJ2-3; 11 positions agree with TRBD2. Germline CDR1 is MNHNY and CDR2 is SVGAGI (reference sequence). V dropped 7 bases and J dropped 6; count of bases not matched to a gene: 9. This CDR3 region has 15 residues. This CDR3 reads CASNSGTSGRDTQYF. The CDR3 nucleotides read TGTGCCAGCAATTCCGGGACTAGCGGCCGGGATACGCAGTATTTT.

Only one count was recorded for this clone. V and J are TRBV2 and TRBJ2-5, with D perhaps TRBD2 (5 bases). Trimming cost V 6 bases and J 1 base, with 12 bases left between them. This CDR3 is 14 amino acids long. Per germline, CDR1 SNHLY and CDR2 FYNNEI. CDR3 sequence (DNA): TGTGCCAGCAGGGTGACTACTAGCCAAGAGACCCAGTACTTC. Amino acids: CASRVTTSQETQYF.

The V and J genes are TRBV11-2 and TRBJ2-1; TRBD2 is a possible D gene (6 bases). The CDR3 spans 14 residues. Germline CDR1 SGHAT, CDR2 FQNNGV. The ends were cut back, 0 bases at V and 12 bases at J, with 15 bases in the middle. CDR3 amino acids: CASSLDVPGLGQFF. In DNA, the CDR3 is TGTGCCAGCAGCTTAGATGTTCCGGGACTTGGGCAGTTCTTC.

The CDR3 DNA sequence: TGTGCCAGCACTATCAACAGGGGGCCTCCCTACAATGAGCAGTTCTTC. It codes for CASTINRGPPYNEQFF. The V gene is TRBV27, the J gene TRBJ2-1; 9 nucleotides align to TRBD1. The CDR3 has 16 amino acids. Germline assignment: CDR1 MNHEY and CDR2 SMNVEV (reference sequence). J lost 2 bases, V lost 7 bases, and 9 bases had no gene match.

The chain couples TRBV10-3 to TRBJ1-2, with unresolved D. Germline CDR1 reads ENHRY; CDR2 reads SYGVKD. V shed 6 bases and J shed 3 bases, with 8 bases lying between them. CDR3 length equals 12 residues. CDR3 sequence: CAISLEDYGYTF. For the CDR3, the DNA is TGTGCCATCAGCCTCGAGGACTATGGCTACACCTTC.

CDR3 bases: TGTGCCAGCAGCAAACAGGCCCTTAGCACAGATACGCAGTATTTT. It yields the protein CASSKQALSTDTQYF. The V call is TRBV7-6, the J call TRBJ2-3; D possibly corresponds to TRBD1 (5 bases). Germline V gene sequence: CDR1 SGHVS, CDR2 FNYEAQ. V was clipped by 5 bases and J by 0 bases, with 12 bases between them. The CDR3 length is 15 residues.

This sequence joins TRBV28 and TRBJ1-4; D gene ambiguous. CDR1 is MDHEN, CDR2 SYDVKM, per germline. The CDR3 length is 13 residues. Trimming took 2 bases from V and 8 from J, leaving 9 bases between them. For the CDR3, the DNA is TGTGCCAGCAGTTTAATCATCGCGGAAAAACTGTTTTTT. Amino acid sequence: CASSLIIAEKLFF. Drawing the rest from reference TRBV28 and TRBJ1-4, the complete variable domain is DVKVTQSSRYLVKRTGEKVFLECVQDMDHENMFWYRQDPGLGLRLIYFSYDVKMKEKGDIPEGYSVSREKKERFSLILESASTNQTSMYLCASSLIIAEKLFFGSGTQLSVL.

Details on this clone: The DNA is omitted, as the CDR3 cannot be located on it reliably, and the CDR3 follows TCRdb's listing. The V gene is TRBV28, the J gene TRBJ1-1. The CDR3 has 11 residues if both end residues are counted. Germline lookup yields CDR1 MDHEN and CDR2 SYDVKM. The CDR3 protein is CASSFAAGTFF.

The chain employs TRBV7-9 and TRBJ2-3; 7 nucleotides align to TRBD2. Germline V gene lookup returns CDR1 SEHNR and CDR2 FQNEAQ (reference sequence). V lost 6 bases, J lost 4 bases, and 16 bases stayed unmatched. The CDR3 spans 17 residues. CDR3 in amino acids: CASRSPSLGGKPDTQYF. In nucleotides, the CDR3 is TGTGCCAGCAGGTCGCCCAGCCTGGGGGGGAAGCCAGATACGCAGTATTTT.

This clone was recorded only once. The chain recombines TRBV5-4 with TRBJ2-2; D unresolved. Germline CDR1 reads SGHNT; CDR2 reads YYREEE (reference sequence). The length of the CDR3 is 16 residues. The ends were cut back, 0 bases at V and 0 bases at J, with 9 bases in the middle. CDR3 region: CASSLGLPPNTGELFF. The CDR3 nucleotides are TGTGCCAGCAGCTTGGGCCTTCCCCCGAACACCGGGGAGCTGTTTTTT.

The rearrangement links TRBV19 to TRBJ2-5; 16 bases map to TRBD2. Losses at the gene ends were 6 bases for V and 5 bases for J; bases not matched to a gene: 3. This CDR3 comprises 15 residues. CDR1 and CDR2 from the germline V gene are LNHDA and SQIVND (reference sequence). CDR3 nucleotides: TGTGCCAGTAGCCAGGGACTAGCGGGAGGGGAGACCCAGTACTTC. Translating it yields CASSQGLAGGETQYF.

The chain combines TRBV9 with TRBJ1-5; 7 bases match TRBD1. Germline-derived CDR1 and CDR2 are SGDLS and YYNGEE. J was trimmed by 9 bases and V by 0 bases; bases with no gene match: 12. The CDR3 totals 16 residues. The CDR3 DNA sequence: TGTGCCAGCAGCGTAGGACAGGGAGATTTTTCTTGGCCCCAGCATTTT. It yields the protein CASSVGQGDFSWPQHF.

DNA of the CDR3: TGTGCCAGCAGCCAGACAGCCGCCTGGGGGTACGAGCAGTACTTC. It translates to CASSQTAAWGYEQYF. This chain uses TRBV14 with TRBJ2-7; D may correspond to TRBD1 or TRBD2 (5 bases each). Germline V gene sequence: CDR1 SGHDN, CDR2 FVKESK. The V gene lost 3 bases and the J gene lost 4 bases, with 16 bases spanning the gap. The CDR3 sequence is 15 residues long.

The V and J genes are TRBV29-1 and TRBJ1-3; D is unresolved. The CDR3 extends over 13 amino acids. V lost 4 bases and J lost 8, with 15 bases in between. The germline CDR1 and CDR2 sequences are SQVTM and ANQGSEA. CDR3 DNA: TGCAGCGTTGTAGGTATTCTCTCCGACACCATATATTTT. This gives the protein CSVVGILSDTIYF.